This entry lists 13 T cell receptor beta chains sequenced from one sample in a study of cytomegalovirus exposure and HLA in healthy donors. A multiplex PCR was run with 60 Vbeta primers and 13 Jbeta primers. The assay was immunoSEQ multiplex PCR, and TCRdb's table has in-frame clones only and misses some. The table has about 200,000 clones, 75% to 85% seen once. Sequencing was carried out using PBMCs. Receptors were obtained from a male donor in good health and CMV-seropositive.

There are a few counts of this clone. The chain recombines TRBV7-2 with TRBJ1-5; D unresolved. The CDR3 is 12 amino acids. Trimming removed 1 base at V and 9 bases at J, with 7 bases between. The germline V gene encodes CDR1 SGHTA and CDR2 FQGNSA. This CDR3 reads CASSLETGPQHF. DNA of the CDR3: TGTGCCAGCAGCTTAGAAACGGGGCCCCAGCATTTT.

There are a few counts of this clone. The rearrangement uses TRBV29-1 and TRBJ1-6; 8 nucleotides align to TRBD1. V shed 7 bases and J 7 bases; nucleotides not matched to a gene: 3. CDR1 is SQVTM, CDR2 ANQGSEA, per germline. The CDR3 sequence is 12 residues long. The CDR3 DNA follows: TGCAGCGCCGGACAGGGAAATTCACCCCTCCACTTT. This gives the protein CSAGQGNSPLHF.

V and J are TRBV7-6 and TRBJ1-2; possibly TRBD1 for D (6 bases). V was trimmed by 1 base and J by 7 bases, leaving 10 bases between them. This CDR3 contains 13 residues. Germline V lookup: CDR1 SGHVS, CDR2 FNYEAQ. The DNA for the CDR3 is TGTGCCAGCAGCTTAGGGACAGATGCTGGCTACACCTTC. Amino acid sequence: CASSLGTDAGYTF.

The chain links TRBV7-2 to TRBJ1-4, with D unresolved. Germline lookup yields CDR1 SGHTA and CDR2 FQGNSA. V shed 0 bases and J shed 4 bases, with 9 bases lying between them. This CDR3 has 15 amino acids. The CDR3 is CASSLANGINEKLFF. As DNA, the CDR3 is TGTGCCAGCAGCTTAGCGAACGGGATTAATGAAAAACTGTTTTTT.

J is TRBJ2-7 and V is TRBV18, with TRBD1 matching over 9 bases. Germline CDR1 and CDR2: KGHSH and LQKENI. V lost 4 bases and J lost 5; bases outside the gene matches: 6. This CDR3 comprises 14 residues. DNA of the CDR3: TGTGCCAGCTCACTACAGGGGGCGCAGGACGAGCAGTACTTC. It specifies CASSLQGAQDEQYF.

The chain has TRBV4-3 and TRBJ2-1, with TRBD2 matching 16 bases. Germline V gene sequence: CDR1 LGHNA, CDR2 YSLEER. The V segment lost 0 bases and the J segment 2 bases; nucleotides outside the gene matches: 4. The CDR3 has 19 amino acids. The CDR3 bases are TGCGCCAGCAGCCAAGATAGGGGACTAGCGGGAGGGCCCTACAATGAGCAGTTCTTC. Protein: CASSQDRGLAGGPYNEQFF.

This chain links TRBV6-4 with TRBJ2-5; 7 bases map to TRBD2. V gave up 3 bases and J gave up 5 bases; unmatched junction bases: 3. The CDR3 has 13 amino acids. CDR1 and CDR2 from the germline V gene are MRHNA and SNTAGT. CDR3 protein: CASSEEGGETQYF. In DNA, the CDR3 is TGTGCCAGCAGTGAGGAGGGAGGGGAGACCCAGTACTTC.

CDR3 bases: TGTGCCAGTAGTATGGAAAACAGGGCAGGGTTAAATGAGCAGTTCTTC. This encodes CASSMENRAGLNEQFF. The V call is TRBV19, the J call TRBJ2-1; the D gene is possibly TRBD1 (6 bases). There are 16 residues in the CDR3. Germline V gives CDR1 LNHDA, CDR2 SQIVND (reference sequence). The V end lost 3 bases, the J end lost 7 bases, and 19 bases lay between the germline ends. Filled out from reference TRBV19 and TRBJ2-1, the complete variable domain reads DGGITQSPKYLFRKEGQNVTLSCEQNLNHDAMYWYRQDPGQGLRLIYYSQIVNDFQKGDIAEGYSVSREKKESFPLTVTSAQKNPTAFYLCASSMENRAGLNEQFFGPGTRLTVL.

The chain joins TRBV29-1 to TRBJ1-2; TRBD1 might be the D (5 bases). The germline CDR1 and CDR2 sequences are SQVTM and ANQGSEA. The length of the CDR3 is 12 residues. The germline V and J ends were trimmed by 7 bases and 2 bases, with 11 bases remaining between them. The DNA for the CDR3 is TGCAGCGCCGACAGCTCAAACTATGGCTACACCTTC. Translating it yields CSADSSNYGYTF. The full variable domain, in which reference TRBV29-1 and TRBJ1-2 provide the parts outside the CDR3, is SAVISQKPSRDICQRGTSLTIQCQVDSQVTMMFWYRQQPGQSLTLIATANQGSEATYESGFVIDKFPISRPNLTFSTLTVSNMSPEDSSIYLCSADSSNYGYTFGSGTRLTVV.

The V gene is TRBV19, the J gene TRBJ1-1, with 9 bases matching TRBD1. Per the germline V gene, CDR1 is LNHDA and CDR2 is SQIVND (reference sequence). The CDR3 spans 17 residues. V lost 8 bases and J lost 0; bases outside the gene matches: 13. The CDR3 nucleotides read TGTGCCAGTTTACCCCCTCCCGGGACAGGGATGAACACTGAAGCTTTCTTT. Translating gives CASLPPPGTGMNTEAFF. The variable domain in full, with the rest retrieved from reference TRBV19 and TRBJ1-1, is DGGITQSPKYLFRKEGQNVTLSCEQNLNHDAMYWYRQDPGQGLRLIYYSQIVNDFQKGDIAEGYSVSREKKESFPLTVTSAQKNPTAFYLCASLPPPGTGMNTEAFFGQGTRLTVV.

The chain uses TRBV6-1 and TRBJ1-1, with TRBD1 identical over 9 bases. V lost 4 bases, J lost 1 base, and 10 bases stayed unmatched. Germline assignment: CDR1 MNHNS and CDR2 SASEGT. The CDR3 has 17 amino acids. CDR3 sequence reads: CASSATLGQGANTEAFF. In DNA form, the CDR3 reads TGTGCCAGCAGTGCCACTTTGGGACAGGGTGCGAACACTGAAGCTTTCTTT.

V and J are TRBV11-3 and TRBJ2-1, with 13 bases lining up with TRBD2. After removal of 3 bases from V and 8 bases from J, the junction contained 4 bases not matched to a gene. The CDR3 spans 15 residues. Germline V gene data show CDR1 as SGHNT and CDR2 as YENEEA. CDR3 nucleotides: TGTGCCAGCAGCTTCGGACTAGCGGGGGACGATGAGCAGTTCTTC. Residues: CASSFGLAGDDEQFF.

The chain links TRBV7-9 to TRBJ2-3; D might be TRBD2 (6 bases). Trimming left V 2 bases short and J 4 bases short, with 16 bases between. CDR3 length: 16 amino acids. CDR1 and CDR2 (germline): SEHNR, FQNEAQ (reference sequence). The CDR3 region has the DNA TGTGCCAGCAGCTTATCGACTAGTTGGATTGCAGATACGCAGTATTTT. As protein: CASSLSTSWIADTQYF. Based on the CDR3 plus reference TRBV7-9 and TRBJ2-3, the full variable domain is DTGVSQNPRHKITKRGQNVTFRCDPISEHNRLYWYRQTLGQGPEFLTYFQNEAQLEKSRLLSDRFSAERPKGSFSTLEIQRTEQGDSAMYLCASSLSTSWIADTQYFGPGTRLTVL.